This T cell receptor (beta chain) derives from a study of cytomegalovirus exposure and HLA in healthy donors. Researchers ran the PCR with 60 Vbeta and 13 Jbeta primers. Using immunoSEQ multiplex PCR, the repertoire was profiled, and TCRdb retains in-frame clones only, with some absent. In the table there are under 85,000 clones, around 76% of which are singletons. CDR1 and CDR2 from the germline V gene are MGHDK and SYGVNS. Trimming cost V 6 bases and J 7 bases; bases outside gene matches: 9. This CDR3 is built from 16 residues. This sequence joins TRBV25-1 and TRBJ2-1; TRBD2 matches at 13 bases. The sample was PBMCs. This sequence was found in a woman younger than 45 in good health and CMV-seropositive. The CDR3 DNA follows: TGTGCCAGCAGCGCTGCCCGGACTAGCGGGAGTAATGAGCAGTTCTTC. Protein sequence: CASSAARTSGSNEQFF.